Each of the 27 T cell receptor beta chains below was sequenced from the same sample in a study of blood T cell repertoires in COVID-19. Here immunoSEQ multiplex PCR was the method, and the copy in TCRdb shows in-frame clones only, minus some. Among approximately 350,000 clones, roughly 87% were seen once, and the ten largest hold over 4.5%. The sample taken for sequencing was PBMCs or T cells enriched from blood (not recorded which). The receptors here all came from a woman aged 45 to 65 who had recovered from COVID-19.

This chain joins TRBV12-3 or TRBV12-4 and TRBJ1-2; D gene uncertain. This CDR3 contains 13 residues. The V end was cut by 6 bases, the J end by 5 bases, with 13 bases between. CDR3: CASSPVTEYGYTF. The DNA of the CDR3 is TGTGCCAGCAGCCCGGTAACAGAGTATGGCTACACCTTC.

The chain employs TRBV6-2 or TRBV6-3 and TRBJ2-2, with TRBD1 identical over 8 bases. V lost 6 bases, J lost 7 bases, and 4 bases stayed unmatched. Germline lookup yields CDR1 MNHEY and CDR2 SVGEGT. The CDR3 runs 13 residues. CDR3 nucleotide sequence: TGTGCCAGCAGCCGGACAGGGAACGGGGAGCTGTTTTTT. Its translation is CASSRTGNGELFF.

The rearrangement joins TRBV5-4 to TRBJ1-3; no firm D call. The CDR3 is made up of 13 amino acids. Germline V lookup: CDR1 SGHNT, CDR2 YYREEE (reference sequence). V was shortened by 5 bases and J by 2 bases, with 8 bases between the two germline ends. The CDR3, as DNA: TGTGCCAGCAGTGCGGGGACTGGAAACACCATATATTTT. Protein sequence: CASSAGTGNTIYF.

The chain joins TRBV7-8 to TRBJ2-3; D unclear. The V end was cut by 4 bases, the J end by 2 bases, with 16 bases between. The CDR3 extends over 16 amino acids. Germline values: CDR1 SGHVS, CDR2 FQNEAQ. CDR3 sequence reads: CASSSLTQRPTDTQYF. CDR3 DNA: TGTGCCAGCAGCTCCCTGACGCAGCGACCCACAGATACGCAGTATTTT.

V usage is TRBV7-9 and J usage is TRBJ2-2; the D gene is possibly TRBD2 (5 bases). The CDR3 loop spans 14 amino acids. Trimming left V 1 base short and J 7 bases short, with 10 bases between. CDR1 is SEHNR, CDR2 FQNEAQ, per germline (reference sequence). DNA for the CDR3: TGTGCCAGCAGCTTAGTTGGCGAGGGCGGGGAGCTGTTTTTT. Translating gives CASSLVGEGGELFF.

The CDR3: CASSEWPQENTEAFF. Here the CDR3 DNA reads TGCGCCAGCAGCGAATGGCCACAGGAGAACACTGAAGCTTTCTTT. V and J are TRBV5-1 and TRBJ1-1; TRBD1 might be the D (5 bases). The CDR3 runs 15 residues. Germline V gene lookup returns CDR1 SGHRS and CDR2 YFSETQ. V was cut by 4 bases and J by 1 base, with 14 bases left in between.

The chain couples TRBV3-1 (or the pseudogene TRBV3-2) to TRBJ1-1, with TRBD1 matching over 12 bases. J gave up 4 bases and V 2 bases, and 8 bases lay outside the gene matches. The V gene's germline CDR1 is LGHDT and CDR2 YNNKEL (reference sequence). The CDR3 extends over 17 amino acids. The CDR3 nucleotides are TGTGCCAGCAGCCAATTCCCGGGACAGGGGGCGGGCACTGAAGCTTTCTTT. Translated, it gives CASSQFPGQGAGTEAFF.

The J gene is TRBJ1-6, the V gene TRBV5-1; D is ambiguous. The germline V and J ends were trimmed by 1 base and 7 bases, with 12 bases remaining between them. The CDR3 has 15 amino acids. CDR1 is SGHRS and CDR2 is YFSETQ in the germline V gene. The CDR3 protein is CASSLSGKGNSPLHF. DNA of the CDR3: TGCGCCAGCAGCTTGTCAGGAAAAGGCAATTCACCCCTCCACTTT.

The genes are TRBV29-1 and TRBJ1-1; the D is unclear. The V gene's germline CDR1 is SQVTM and CDR2 ANQGSEA. The CDR3 consists of 14 residues. V lost 4 bases and J 2 bases, leaving 14 bases between the germline ends. CDR3 region: CSVVPPGYNTEAFF. The CDR3 DNA reads TGCAGCGTTGTGCCCCCGGGATACAACACTGAAGCTTTCTTT.

This rearrangement joins TRBV3-1 (or the pseudogene TRBV3-2) to TRBJ1-3; D is possibly TRBD1 (6 bases). The germline gives CDR1 LGHDT, CDR2 YNNKEL (reference sequence). There are 13 residues in the CDR3. V was shortened by 4 bases and J by 6 bases, with 10 bases between the two germline ends. In DNA form, the CDR3 reads TGTGCCAGCAGCCCAGGGGTGGCAAACACCATATATTTT. This codes for CASSPGVANTIYF.

This chain connects TRBV19 to TRBJ1-3; no reliable D call. The germline V gene has CDR1 LNHDA and CDR2 SQIVND (reference sequence). Deletions cut 0 bases from V and 2 bases from J, with 8 bases between. The CDR3 length is 15 residues. In nucleotides, the CDR3 is TGTGCCAGTAGTATAGATTCTTATCCTGGAAACACCATATATTTT. Its protein product is CASSIDSYPGNTIYF. The variable domain in full, completed from reference TRBV19 and TRBJ1-3, reads DGGITQSPKYLFRKEGQNVTLSCEQNLNHDAMYWYRQDPGQGLRLIYYSQIVNDFQKGDIAEGYSVSREKKESFPLTVTSAQKNPTAFYLCASSIDSYPGNTIYFGEGSWLTVV.

J is TRBJ1-6 and V is TRBV6-5; a possible D gene is TRBD1 (5 bases). The CDR3 spans 15 residues. The V gene's germline CDR1 is MNHEY and CDR2 SVGAGI. Deletions cut 0 bases from V and 7 bases from J, with 10 bases between. The CDR3 sequence is CASSYSIQANSPLHF. CDR3 sequence (DNA): TGTGCCAGCAGTTACTCGATACAGGCAAATTCACCCCTCCACTTT.

This chain links TRBV5-5 with TRBJ2-5, with 8 bases matching TRBD1. This CDR3 is built from 15 residues. CDR1 and CDR2 from the germline V gene are SGHKS and YYEKEE (reference sequence). The J segment lost 4 bases and the V segment lost 0 bases, leaving 5 bases of the junction unmatched. The CDR3 protein is CASSLGDRLGETQYF. DNA of the CDR3: TGTGCCAGCAGCTTGGGGGACAGGCTCGGAGAGACCCAGTACTTC.

V and J are TRBV30 and TRBJ1-5; D not certain. The CDR3 extends over 13 amino acids. Trimming took off 3 bases at V and 8 bases at J, with 14 bases between the two ends. Germline CDR1 reads GTSNPN; CDR2 reads SVGIG (reference sequence). As DNA, the CDR3 is TGTGCCTGGAGCCGCTCGCCGGGAGAGCCCCAGCATTTT. Protein sequence: CAWSRSPGEPQHF.

This clone has a handful of counts. J is TRBJ1-3 and V is TRBV2, with 7 bases fitting TRBD1. The CDR3 length is 16 residues. CDR1 is SNHLY, CDR2 FYNNEI, per germline. With 6 bases clipped from V and 3 bases from J, the junction kept 11 bases outside the gene matches. The DNA for the CDR3 is TGTGCCAGCAGAAGGACAGGCGGGTCAGATGGAAACACCATATATTTT. Translating gives CASRRTGGSDGNTIYF. Filled out from reference TRBV2 and TRBJ1-3, the complete variable domain reads EPEVTQTPSHQVTQMGQEVILRCVPISNHLYFYWYRQILGQKVEFLVSFYNNEISEKSEIFDDQFSVERPDGSNFTLKIRSTKLEDSAMYFCASRRTGGSDGNTIYFGEGSWLTVV.

The rearrangement joins TRBV18 to TRBJ2-1; 7 bases line up with TRBD2. J gave up 5 bases and V 0 bases, and 4 bases lay outside the gene matches. Germline V gene sequence: CDR1 KGHSH, CDR2 LQKENI. This CDR3 contains 15 residues. The CDR3 loop reads CASSPPGGFNNEQFF. CDR3 DNA sequence: TGTGCCAGCTCACCACCGGGGGGGTTTAACAATGAGCAGTTCTTC.

The sample holds one count of this clone. The chain recombines TRBV6-4 with TRBJ2-1; 11 bases line up with TRBD1. There are 16 residues in the CDR3. V was pared by 6 bases and J by 1 base, with 5 bases of the junction left unmatched. Germline CDR1 and CDR2: MRHNA and SNTAGT. CDR3 coding DNA: TGTGCCAGCAGCAGAGGGACAGGGGGTTCCTACAATGAGCAGTTCTTC. This translates into CASSRGTGGSYNEQFF.

The chain combines TRBV4-1 with TRBJ2-7, with D tentatively TRBD1 (5 bases). Germline lookup yields CDR1 MGHRA and CDR2 YSYEKL. This CDR3 has 16 residues. The germline V and J ends were trimmed by 0 bases and 0 bases, with 12 bases remaining between them. The CDR3 sequence is CASSQDEQAISYEQYF. CDR3 coding DNA: TGCGCCAGCAGCCAAGATGAACAGGCCATCTCCTACGAGCAGTACTTC.

The V gene is TRBV7-9, the J gene TRBJ1-1; the match to TRBD1 covers 7 bases. The germline gives CDR1 SEHNR, CDR2 FQNEAQ (reference sequence). There are 14 residues in the CDR3. The junction had 6 bases not matched to a gene; V was cut back by 7 bases and J by 1 base. CDR3 protein: CASTLTGKNTEAFF. The CDR3 coding sequence is TGTGCCAGCACGCTGACAGGGAAGAACACTGAAGCTTTCTTT.

V is TRBV30 and J is TRBJ2-3, with no clear D. The CDR3 spans 11 residues. Trimming took off 2 bases at V and 7 bases at J, with 7 bases between the two ends. Germline values: CDR1 GTSNPN, CDR2 SVGIG (reference sequence). Written as DNA, the CDR3 is TGTGCCTGGAGTACGGGTAATACGCAGTATTTT. This encodes CAWSTGNTQYF.

Points on this clone: A junction end diverges from the germline sequence, so it may reflect a read error. This chain uses TRBV2 with TRBJ2-1, with a possible D match to TRBD1 (6 bases). The CDR3 runs to 11 residues. Germline CDR1 SNHLY, CDR2 FYNNEI. The DNA of the CDR3 is TGTGCCAGCAGTCCTTCAACAGGGTCGCTCTTC. This codes for CASSPSTGSLF.

V and J are TRBV6-5 and TRBJ2-5; TRBD2 is a possible D gene (5 bases). The V gene's germline CDR1 is MNHEY and CDR2 SVGAGI. V was shortened by 9 bases and J by 5 bases, with 19 bases between the two germline ends. This CDR3 is built from 14 residues. The CDR3, as DNA: TGTGCCAGTGGCCTGGCGGGCGCAGTGGAGACCCAGTACTTC. It yields the protein CASGLAGAVETQYF.

The gene calls are TRBV7-2 and TRBJ1-2, with a tentative D call TRBD1 (6 bases). This CDR3 comprises 15 residues. Trimming shortened V by 5 bases and J by 0 bases, and 13 bases separated the two germline ends. Germline V CDR1 and CDR2: SGHTA, FQGNSA. The CDR3, as DNA: TGTGCCAGCAGCCAGGGACATACTTCTAACTATGGCTACACCTTC. It specifies CASSQGHTSNYGYTF.

The rearrangement joins TRBV9 to TRBJ2-5; D is possibly TRBD2 (7 bases). V lost 4 bases to trimming and J lost 2 bases, with 21 bases between them. Germline loops: CDR1 SGDLS, CDR2 YYNGEE. The CDR3 length is 17 residues. DNA for the CDR3: TGTGCCAGCAGCCCCAGACGGGGGGCGAGGGGACAAGAGACCCAGTACTTC. This sequence encodes CASSPRRGARGQETQYF.

This clone was counted a single time. The chain combines TRBV7-9 with TRBJ2-7, with a weak D call TRBD1 (6 bases). The CDR3 runs to 13 residues. V gave up 6 bases and J gave up 2 bases, with 11 bases separating them. Germline V gives CDR1 SEHNR, CDR2 FQNEAQ (reference sequence). The DNA for the CDR3 is TGTGCCAGCAGTGGACAGACCACCTACGAGCAGTACTTC. Amino acids: CASSGQTTYEQYF.

This chain joins TRBV4-1 and TRBJ1-5; D is undetermined. V lost 4 bases to trimming and J lost 5 bases, with 24 bases between them. The CDR3 totals 18 residues. CDR1 and CDR2 from the germline V gene are MGHRA and YSYEKL. This CDR3 reads CASSPGPGDPQYYQPQHF. In DNA, the CDR3 is TGCGCCAGCAGCCCCGGCCCCGGAGACCCGCAATATTATCAGCCCCAGCATTTT.

This sequence joins TRBV5-1 and TRBJ2-1, with 12 bases that match TRBD2. V lost 0 bases to trimming and J lost 6 bases; unmatched junction nucleotides: 13. Germline V CDR1 and CDR2: SGHRS, YFSETQ. This CDR3 spans 19 amino acids. CDR3 in amino acids: CASSLGRMTSGRSSNEQFF. Here the CDR3 DNA reads TGCGCCAGCAGCTTGGGCCGAATGACTAGCGGGAGATCTTCCAATGAGCAGTTCTTC.